The sequence of this TCR beta chain was determined in a study of T-cell memory formation after mild COVID-19. Regarding this clonotype: Its antigen remains unknown.

Researchers used 5'RACE with constant-segment primers to make TCR alpha and TCR beta cDNA libraries that carry sample barcodes and UMIs. TCRdb re-called the 5' RACE reads through MiXCR, storing one row per CDR3 protein. The sample carries roughly 400,000 distinct CDR3 sequences, roughly 15% recorded once. Notes on the study in general: A balance of CD4 and CD8 characterized clones contracting day 15 to 85, whereas later expanders leaned CD4+. Whether day 37 second-wave clones are SARS-CoV-2-specific was not confirmed. Detection of some responders pre-infection suggested pre-existing cross-reactive memory T cells participated.

The CDR3 length is 12 residues. CDR1 is DFQATT and CDR2 is SNEGSKA in the germline V gene (reference sequence). V shed 5 bases and J 3 bases; nucleotides not matched to a gene: 3. The clonotype was recovered from a man between 18 and 35 years old who had mild COVID-19 (a few samples of this study predate the infection). Cell type and time point are not known. The rearrangement uses TRBV20-1 and TRBJ2-7; 8 nucleotides align to TRBD1. Sequencing was carried out using PBMCs or a T cell subset sorted from them (not recorded which). The CDR3 region has the DNA TGCAGTGCTGGGGACAGGCTCTACGAGCAGTACGTC. Encoded protein: CSAGDRLYEQYV.